The next 17 T cell receptor beta chains were all read from a single sample in a study of blood T cell repertoires in COVID-19. Clones were sequenced by immunoSEQ multiplex PCR, and TCRdb holds only the in-frame ones, with some missing. The table includes some 120,000 clones, roughly 90% detected once. Sequenced material: peripheral blood. The source is a man in his sixties with COVID-19, enrolled during active disease.

Concerning this clone itself: Distinct nucleotide sequences in the sample also encode this CDR3. The V call is TRBV11-3, the J call TRBJ2-7; TRBD2 aligns across 12 bases. The V gene end was trimmed by 5 bases and the J gene end by 4 bases; junction bases not matched to a gene: 3. The germline V gene encodes CDR1 SGHNT and CDR2 YENEEA. CDR3 length: 14 residues. This CDR3 reads CASSPLAGGYEQYF. CDR3 bases: TGTGCCAGCAGCCCCCTAGCGGGAGGGTACGAGCAGTACTTC.

The genes are TRBV6-1 and TRBJ2-7, with 9 nucleotides matching TRBD1. The junction had 7 bases not matched to a gene; V was cut back by 3 bases and J by 4 bases. The CDR3 has 15 residues. Germline CDR1 is MNHNS and CDR2 is SASEGT. The CDR3 sequence is CASSETGGSEYEQYF. In DNA form, the CDR3 reads TGTGCCAGCAGTGAGACAGGGGGAAGTGAGTACGAGCAGTACTTC.

This clone was seen only a few times. V is TRBV11-2 and J is TRBJ1-2; no reliable D call. The CDR3 is made up of 14 amino acids. V was cut by 5 bases and J by 4 bases, with 14 bases left in between. The V gene's germline CDR1 is SGHAT and CDR2 FQNNGV. The DNA for the CDR3 is TGTGCCAGCAGCCAGACTACAGTGTCCTATGGCTACACCTTC. Its translation: CASSQTTVSYGYTF.

On this clone: The germline gene is not matched at one end of the junction; a read error may be the cause. The chain employs TRBV14 and TRBJ2-1, with TRBD2 as a possible D gene (5 bases). Per germline, CDR1 SGHDN and CDR2 FVKESK. The CDR3 covers 12 residues. The CDR3 reads CASSQVRASVIF. Written as DNA, the CDR3 is TGTGCCAGCAGCCAAGTGAGGGCCTCCGTGATCTTC.

The gene calls are TRBV9 and TRBJ1-1; D remains ambiguous. Germline CDR1 SGDLS, CDR2 YYNGEE. Trimming removed 4 bases at V and 6 bases at J, with 16 bases between. The CDR3 length is 14 residues. The CDR3 loop is CASSFGPDSPEAFF. In DNA, the CDR3 is TGTGCCAGCAGCTTCGGACCGGACTCACCTGAAGCTTTCTTT.

The V call is TRBV24-1, the J call TRBJ1-2, with 7 nucleotides matching TRBD1. Germline V gene data show CDR1 as KGHDR and CDR2 as SFDVKD. V lost 5 bases, J lost 6 bases, and 5 bases stayed unmatched. This CDR3 is built from 13 residues. CDR3 bases: TGTGCCACCAGTGGGGGACAGAGCGATGGCTACACCTTC. Residues: CATSGGQSDGYTF.

Only a few counts were recorded for this clone. The same CDR3 can be traced to other DNA sequences in this sample. The chain recombines TRBV7-9 with TRBJ1-2; TRBD1 agrees at 7 bases. The CDR3 loop spans 14 amino acids. CDR1 is SEHNR, CDR2 FQNEAQ, per germline (reference sequence). The ends lost 2 bases at V and 3 bases at J; junction bases unmatched: 3. This chain's CDR3 is CASSLNRGDYGYTF. The CDR3 DNA sequence: TGTGCCAGCAGCTTAAACAGGGGAGACTATGGCTACACCTTC.

The chain carries TRBV5-4 and TRBJ1-6; the match to TRBD1 covers 9 bases. The germline V gene has CDR1 SGHNT and CDR2 YYREEE (reference sequence). This CDR3 has 15 residues. J gave up 8 bases and V 0 bases, and 3 bases lay outside the gene matches. The CDR3 sequence is CASSLGGQGYSPLHF. The CDR3 DNA is TGTGCCAGCAGCTTGGGTGGACAGGGGTATTCACCCCTCCACTTT. The variable domain in full, with the rest retrieved from reference TRBV5-4 and TRBJ1-6, is ETGVTQSPTHLIKTRGQQVTLRCSSQSGHNTVSWYQQALGQGPQFIFQYYREEENGRGNFPPRFSGLQFPNYSSELNVNALELDDSALYLCASSLGGQGYSPLHFGNGTRLTVT.

The V call is TRBV5-1, the J call TRBJ2-5; 11 bases map to TRBD2. The germline V gene has CDR1 SGHRS and CDR2 YFSETQ. Trimming removed 0 bases from V and 1 base from J; junction bases left unmatched: 2. The CDR3 consists of 16 residues. The CDR3 region is CASSLAGTSGQETQYF. CDR3 coding DNA: TGCGCCAGCAGCTTGGCCGGGACTAGCGGCCAAGAGACCCAGTACTTC.

V and J are TRBV21-1 and TRBJ2-7; the table's D gene call, TRBD2, was not cross checked with the DNA. TRBV21-1 is marked as a pseudogene. The CDR3 is made up of 14 amino acids. The CDR3, as DNA: TGTGCCAGCATAGCGGGAGTAACATCCTACGAGCAGTACTTC. As protein: CASIAGVTSYEQYF.

This clone is a singleton in its sample. One end of the junction fails to match germline, which may point to a read error. The V gene is TRBV5-1, the J gene TRBJ1-6; no reliable D call. Germline V gene data show CDR1 as SGHRS and CDR2 as YFSETQ. The CDR3 covers 14 residues. The CDR3 DNA is TGCGCCAGCAGCTTTGTCTCCGATAATTCACCCCTCCACTTT. It specifies CASSFVSDNSPLHF.

This sequence joins TRBV18 and TRBJ1-6, with 10 nucleotides matching TRBD1. J lost 6 bases, V lost 4 bases, and 6 bases had no gene match. The CDR3 runs 16 residues. Germline V lookup: CDR1 KGHSH, CDR2 LQKENI. CDR3: CASSRTGGEGNSPLHF. CDR3 nucleotides: TGTGCCAGCTCACGGACAGGGGGTGAAGGTAATTCACCCCTCCACTTT.

V gene TRBV18 combines with J gene TRBJ1-2; D is uncertain. V gave up 2 bases and J gave up 0 bases, with 7 bases separating them. The germline CDR1 and CDR2 sequences are KGHSH and LQKENI. The CDR3 extends over 14 amino acids. The CDR3 region has the DNA TGTGCCAGCTCACCAGACGGAGCTAACTATGGCTACACCTTC. Encoded protein: CASSPDGANYGYTF.

V and J are TRBV3-1 (or the pseudogene TRBV3-2) and TRBJ1-2, with 7 bases aligning to TRBD1. The CDR3 covers 11 residues. V dropped 4 bases and J dropped 8; count of bases not matched to a gene: 1. Per the germline V gene, CDR1 is LGHDT and CDR2 is YNNKEL (reference sequence). The CDR3 DNA follows: TGTGCCAGCAGCCGGGACAGCGGCTACACCTTC. Translated, it gives CASSRDSGYTF.

The rearrangement uses TRBV7-9 and TRBJ1-5; D is ambiguous. Per the germline V gene, CDR1 is SEHNR and CDR2 is FQNEAQ (reference sequence). V lost 3 bases and J lost 0, with 9 bases in between. CDR3 length: 15 amino acids. The CDR3 spells CASSLRYYSNQPQHF. DNA for the CDR3: TGTGCCAGCAGCTTGAGATATTATAGCAATCAGCCCCAGCATTTT.

V is TRBV15 and J is TRBJ2-7; D call uncertain. Trimming left V 0 bases short and J 3 bases short, with 6 bases between. The CDR3 totals 13 residues. Per the germline V gene, CDR1 is LNHNV and CDR2 is YYDKDF (reference sequence). DNA for the CDR3: TGTGCCACCAGCAGAGACACGGTCTACGAGCAGTACTTC. Translation: CATSRDTVYEQYF.

V usage is TRBV4-1 and J usage is TRBJ1-5; weak D call: TRBD1 (5 bases). CDR1 is MGHRA, CDR2 YSYEKL, per germline. The ends were cut back, 0 bases at V and 2 bases at J, with 14 bases in the middle. CDR3 length: 17 amino acids. The CDR3: CASSQDQRGRGNQPQHF. CDR3 nucleotide sequence: TGCGCCAGCAGCCAAGATCAAAGGGGTCGTGGCAATCAGCCCCAGCATTTT.